Listed here is a single T cell receptor beta chain. These newly diagnosed stage II-IVA oral cavity squamous cell carcinoma patients had no prior systemic or radiation treatment. These oral cavity squamous cell carcinomas were HPV-negative and locally advanced. The data were obtained in a study of neoadjuvant anti-PD-1 for oral cavity cancer. Background on the study: Non-progressing patients received a fourth nivolumab dose near day 43, then surgery on days 50-56.

The repertoire was sequenced with immunoSEQ multiplex PCR; TCRdb's copy has only in-frame clones and lacks some. The sample shows 15,000 or so clones, 64% of them seen only once. Sequences were derived from PBMCs, sampled before nivolumab (anti-PD-1) treatment. The receptor comes from a person between 40 and 79 years old with oral cavity squamous cell carcinoma.

The CDR3 DNA follows: TGTGCCAGCAGCTTCCCACTAGTAGTAAATGAGCAGTTCTTC. It is translated as CASSFPLVVNEQFF. The chain has TRBV7-2 and TRBJ2-1; a weak D match, TRBD2 (5 bases). Germline CDR1 reads SGHTA; CDR2 reads FQGNSA. This CDR3 has 14 amino acids. V was shortened by 3 bases and J by 7 bases, with 13 bases between the two germline ends.